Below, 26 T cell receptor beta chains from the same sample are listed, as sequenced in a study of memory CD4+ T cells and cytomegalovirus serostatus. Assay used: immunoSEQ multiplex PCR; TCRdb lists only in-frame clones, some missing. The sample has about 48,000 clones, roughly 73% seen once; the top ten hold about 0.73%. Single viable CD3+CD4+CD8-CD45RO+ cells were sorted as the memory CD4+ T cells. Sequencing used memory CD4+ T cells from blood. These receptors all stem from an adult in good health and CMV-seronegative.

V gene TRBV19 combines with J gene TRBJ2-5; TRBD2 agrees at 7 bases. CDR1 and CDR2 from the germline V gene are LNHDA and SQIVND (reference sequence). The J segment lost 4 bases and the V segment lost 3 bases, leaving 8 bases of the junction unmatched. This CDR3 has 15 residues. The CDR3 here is CASSIVGGSGETQYF. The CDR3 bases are TGTGCCAGTAGTATCGTCGGGGGGTCCGGAGAGACCCAGTACTTC. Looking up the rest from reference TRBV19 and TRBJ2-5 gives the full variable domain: DGGITQSPKYLFRKEGQNVTLSCEQNLNHDAMYWYRQDPGQGLRLIYYSQIVNDFQKGDIAEGYSVSREKKESFPLTVTSAQKNPTAFYLCASSIVGGSGETQYFGPGTRLLVL.

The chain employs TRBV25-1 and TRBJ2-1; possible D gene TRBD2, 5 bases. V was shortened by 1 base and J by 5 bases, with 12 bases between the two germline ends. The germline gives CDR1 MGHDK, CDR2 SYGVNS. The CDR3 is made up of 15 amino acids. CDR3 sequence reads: CASSESRDPHNEQFF. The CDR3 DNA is TGTGCCAGCAGTGAATCACGGGATCCCCACAATGAGCAGTTCTTC.

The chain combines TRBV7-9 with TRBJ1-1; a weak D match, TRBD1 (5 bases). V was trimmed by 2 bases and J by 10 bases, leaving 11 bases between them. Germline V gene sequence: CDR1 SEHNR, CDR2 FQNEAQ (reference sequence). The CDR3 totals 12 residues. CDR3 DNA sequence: TGTGCCAGCAGCTTATTTCAGGGAGTAGCTTTCTTT. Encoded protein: CASSLFQGVAFF.

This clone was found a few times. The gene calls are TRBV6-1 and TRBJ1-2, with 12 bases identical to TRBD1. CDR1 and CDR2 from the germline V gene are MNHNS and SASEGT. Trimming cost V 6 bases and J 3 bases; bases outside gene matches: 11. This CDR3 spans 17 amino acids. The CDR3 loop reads CASREPGQGADHYGYTF. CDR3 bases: TGTGCCAGCAGGGAACCGGGACAGGGGGCGGATCACTATGGCTACACCTTC.

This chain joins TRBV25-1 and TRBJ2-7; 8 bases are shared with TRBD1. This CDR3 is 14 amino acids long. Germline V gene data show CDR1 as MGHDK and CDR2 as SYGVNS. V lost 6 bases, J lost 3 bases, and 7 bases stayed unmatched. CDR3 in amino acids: CASRPGTGGYEQYF. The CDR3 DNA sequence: TGTGCCAGCAGACCCGGCACAGGGGGCTACGAGCAGTACTTC.

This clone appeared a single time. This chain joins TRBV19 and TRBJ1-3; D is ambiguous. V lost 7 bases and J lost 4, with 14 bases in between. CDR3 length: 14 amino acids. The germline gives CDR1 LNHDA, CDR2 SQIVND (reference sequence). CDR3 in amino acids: CASTIWGSGNTIYF. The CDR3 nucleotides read TGTGCCAGTACCATTTGGGGATCCGGAAACACCATATATTTT.

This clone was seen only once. DNA of the CDR3: TGTGCCAGCAGTTTAACCGGGACAGGGGGCTACGAGCAGTACTTC. Its translation is CASSLTGTGGYEQYF. The gene calls are TRBV28 and TRBJ2-7; 11 nucleotides agree with TRBD1. Per germline, CDR1 MDHEN and CDR2 SYDVKM. This CDR3 comprises 15 residues. The V and J ends lost 2 bases and 3 bases, in that order; junction bases with no gene match: 3.

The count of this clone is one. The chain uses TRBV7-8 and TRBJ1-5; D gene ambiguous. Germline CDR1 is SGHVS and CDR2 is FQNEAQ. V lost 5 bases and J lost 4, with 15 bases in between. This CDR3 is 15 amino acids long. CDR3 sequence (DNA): TGTGCCAGCAGCCCTCAAGACTACGGGAATCAGCCCCAGCATTTT. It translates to CASSPQDYGNQPQHF.

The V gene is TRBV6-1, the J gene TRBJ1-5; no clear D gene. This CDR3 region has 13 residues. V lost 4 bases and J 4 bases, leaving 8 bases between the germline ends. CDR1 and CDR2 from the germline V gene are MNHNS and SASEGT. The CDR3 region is CASSGTLNQPQHF. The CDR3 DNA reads TGTGCCAGCAGTGGGACCTTAAATCAGCCCCAGCATTTT.

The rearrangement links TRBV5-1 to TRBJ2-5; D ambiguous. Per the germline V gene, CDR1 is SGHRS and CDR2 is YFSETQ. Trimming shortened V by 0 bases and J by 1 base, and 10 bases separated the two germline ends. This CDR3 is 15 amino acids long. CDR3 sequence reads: CASSLVADAQETQYF. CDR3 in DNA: TGCGCCAGCAGCTTGGTGGCGGACGCCCAAGAGACCCAGTACTTC.

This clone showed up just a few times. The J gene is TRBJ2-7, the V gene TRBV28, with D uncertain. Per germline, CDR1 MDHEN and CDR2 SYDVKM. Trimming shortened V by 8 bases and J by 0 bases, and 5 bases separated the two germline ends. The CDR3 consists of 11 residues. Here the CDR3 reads CASGISYEQYF. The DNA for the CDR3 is TGTGCCAGCGGCATCTCCTACGAGCAGTACTTC.

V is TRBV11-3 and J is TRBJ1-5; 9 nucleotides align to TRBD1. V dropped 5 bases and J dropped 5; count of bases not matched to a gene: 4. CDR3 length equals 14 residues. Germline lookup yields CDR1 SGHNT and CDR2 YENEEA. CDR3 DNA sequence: TGTGCCAGCAGCGACGGGACAGGGTATCAGCCCCAGCATTTT. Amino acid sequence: CASSDGTGYQPQHF.

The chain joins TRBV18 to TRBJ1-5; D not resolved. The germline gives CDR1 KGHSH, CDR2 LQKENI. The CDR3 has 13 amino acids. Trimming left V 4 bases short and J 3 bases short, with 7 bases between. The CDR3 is CASSHGNNQPQHF. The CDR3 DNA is TGTGCCAGCTCACATGGGAACAATCAGCCCCAGCATTTT.

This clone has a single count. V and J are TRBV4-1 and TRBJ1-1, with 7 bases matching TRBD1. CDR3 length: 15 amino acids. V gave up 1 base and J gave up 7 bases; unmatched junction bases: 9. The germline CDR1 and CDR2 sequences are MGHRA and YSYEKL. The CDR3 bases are TGCGCCAGCAGCCAAGGGGACAGTCTAAACTTTGAAGCTTTCTTT. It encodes CASSQGDSLNFEAFF.

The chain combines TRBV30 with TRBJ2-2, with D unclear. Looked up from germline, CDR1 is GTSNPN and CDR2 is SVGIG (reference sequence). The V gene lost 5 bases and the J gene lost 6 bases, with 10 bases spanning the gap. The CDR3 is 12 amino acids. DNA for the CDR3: TGTGCCTGGGGCCGCGGAGCCGGGGAGCTGTTTTTT. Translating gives CAWGRGAGELFF.

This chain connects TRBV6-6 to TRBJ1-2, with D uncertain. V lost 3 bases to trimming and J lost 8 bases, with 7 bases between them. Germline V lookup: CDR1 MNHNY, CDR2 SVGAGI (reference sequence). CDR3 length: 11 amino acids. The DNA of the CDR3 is TGTGCCAGCAGTTATCTCGAGGGCTACACCTTC. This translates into CASSYLEGYTF.

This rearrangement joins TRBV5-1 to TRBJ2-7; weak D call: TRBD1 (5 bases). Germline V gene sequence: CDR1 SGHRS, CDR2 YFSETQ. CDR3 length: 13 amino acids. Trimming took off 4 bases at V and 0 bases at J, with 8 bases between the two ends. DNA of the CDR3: TGCGCCAGCAGCCGACAGAGCTCCTACGAGCAGTACTTC. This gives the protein CASSRQSSYEQYF.

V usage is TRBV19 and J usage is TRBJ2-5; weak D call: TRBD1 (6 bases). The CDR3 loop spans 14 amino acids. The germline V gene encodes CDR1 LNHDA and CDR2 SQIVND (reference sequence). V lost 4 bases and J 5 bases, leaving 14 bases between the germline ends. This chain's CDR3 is CASSTPGVRETQYF. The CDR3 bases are TGTGCCAGTAGTACTCCAGGGGTACGGGAGACCCAGTACTTC.

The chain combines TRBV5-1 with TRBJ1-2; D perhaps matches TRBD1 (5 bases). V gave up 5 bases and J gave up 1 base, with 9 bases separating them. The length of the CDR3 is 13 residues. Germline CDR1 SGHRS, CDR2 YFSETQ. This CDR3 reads CASRQDHNYGYTF. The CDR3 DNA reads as TGCGCCAGCAGACAGGACCATAACTATGGCTACACCTTC.

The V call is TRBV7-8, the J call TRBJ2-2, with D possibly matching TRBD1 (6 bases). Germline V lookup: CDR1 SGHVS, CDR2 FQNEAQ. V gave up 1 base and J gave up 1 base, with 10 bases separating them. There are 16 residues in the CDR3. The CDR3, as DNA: TGTGCCAGCAGCTTAGATATACAGGGGAACACCGGGGAGCTGTTTTTT. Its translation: CASSLDIQGNTGELFF.

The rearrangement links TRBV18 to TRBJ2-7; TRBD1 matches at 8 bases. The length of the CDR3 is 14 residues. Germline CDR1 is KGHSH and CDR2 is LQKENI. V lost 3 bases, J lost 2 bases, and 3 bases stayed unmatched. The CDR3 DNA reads TGTGCCAGCTCACCGGGACAGGAGGCCTACGAGCAGTACTTC. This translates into CASSPGQEAYEQYF.

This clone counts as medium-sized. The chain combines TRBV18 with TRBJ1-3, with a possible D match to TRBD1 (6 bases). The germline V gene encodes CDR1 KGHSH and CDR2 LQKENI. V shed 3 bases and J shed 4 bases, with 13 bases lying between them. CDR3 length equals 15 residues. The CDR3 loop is CASSPPRGLGNTIYF. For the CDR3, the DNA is TGTGCCAGCTCACCCCCGCGGGGGCTCGGAAACACCATATATTTT. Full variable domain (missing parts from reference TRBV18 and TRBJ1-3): NAGVMQNPRHLVRRRGQEARLRCSPMKGHSHVYWYRQLPEEGLKFMVYLQKENIIDESGMPKERFSAEFPKEGPSILRIQQVVRGDSAAYFCASSPPRGLGNTIYFGEGSWLTVV.

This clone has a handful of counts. The CDR3, as DNA: TGTGCCTGGAGTATAAAACAGGGCAGGTTGGAAAAACTGTTTTTT. It codes for CAWSIKQGRLEKLFF. The genes are TRBV30 and TRBJ1-4, with D possibly being TRBD1 (6 bases). In germline, CDR1 is GTSNPN, CDR2 SVGIG (reference sequence). This CDR3 has 15 amino acids. Trimming took off 2 bases at V and 8 bases at J, with 18 bases between the two ends.

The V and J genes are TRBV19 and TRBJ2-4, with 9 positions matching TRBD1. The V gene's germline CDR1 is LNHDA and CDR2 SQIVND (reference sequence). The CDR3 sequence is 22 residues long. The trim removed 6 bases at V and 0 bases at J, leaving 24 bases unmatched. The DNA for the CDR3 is TGTGCCAGTAGCCAAAGGGGTCCGGGGACAGGGCAACAGGGGGTAGCCAAAAACATTCAGTACTTC. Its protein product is CASSQRGPGTGQQGVAKNIQYF.

CDR3 in amino acids: CSGGGGATGELFF. Here the CDR3 DNA reads TGCAGCGGCGGAGGGGGGGCGACCGGGGAGCTGTTTTTT. The chain employs TRBV29-1 and TRBJ2-2, with D maybe TRBD2 (7 bases). V was clipped by 7 bases and J by 5 bases, with 14 bases between them. The CDR3 has 13 amino acids. The germline V gene has CDR1 SQVTM and CDR2 ANQGSEA.

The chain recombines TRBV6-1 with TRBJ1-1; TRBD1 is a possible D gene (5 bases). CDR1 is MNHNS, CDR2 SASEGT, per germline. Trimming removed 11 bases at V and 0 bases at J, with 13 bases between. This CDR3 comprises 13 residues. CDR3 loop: CAGSRAMNTEAFF. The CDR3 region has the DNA TGTGCCGGGAGCAGGGCCATGAACACTGAAGCTTTCTTT.